These 9 T cell receptor beta chains came from one sample sequenced in a study of control samples from healthy donors and cancer patients (dated by TCRdb to 2019 to 2021). Receptor amplification or capture employed the immunoSEQ multiplex PCR assay. TCRdb took over this immuneACCESS table, retaining in-frame rearrangements with V and J assigned. Such tables are incomplete; in checked studies, under half of the missing clones stem from an unresolved V gene, and the remainder is unexplained. The sample table contains 100,000 to 150,000 clones; only one count was recorded for 90% of them. 2.5% of the sample rests with the top ten. The specimen was blood. The source is a man in his forties in good health.

The chain couples TRBV6-6 to TRBJ2-2; D gene uncertain. This CDR3 is 12 amino acids long. V was cut by 2 bases and J by 10 bases, with 8 bases left in between. CDR1 and CDR2 from the germline V gene are MNHNY and SVGAGI (reference sequence). This CDR3 reads CASSYGFEELFF. In nucleotides, the CDR3 is TGTGCCAGCAGTTACGGTTTTGAGGAGCTGTTTTTT.

This chain uses TRBV11-2 with TRBJ1-6, with D tentatively TRBD1 (5 bases). The CDR3 length is 16 residues. The V end lost 0 bases, the J end lost 7 bases, and 13 bases lay between the germline ends. The germline V gene has CDR1 SGHAT and CDR2 FQNNGV. CDR3 protein: CASSLDMGRVNSPLHF. CDR3 bases: TGTGCCAGCAGCTTAGATATGGGCAGGGTGAATTCACCCCTCCACTTT.

CDR3 sequence (DNA): TGTGCCAGCAGCGTATACAGCGGGGGGGCTGGTGCGCAGTATTTT. Protein: CASSVYSGGAGAQYF. The chain employs TRBV9 and TRBJ2-3; TRBD2 matches 10 bases. The CDR3 is made up of 15 amino acids. The V gene's germline CDR1 is SGDLS and CDR2 YYNGEE. V shed 1 base and J 10 bases; nucleotides not matched to a gene: 9.

The sample holds a few counts of this clone. The chain joins TRBV27 to TRBJ2-7, with 10 bases fitting TRBD1. The CDR3 is 15 residues long. CDR1 MNHEY and CDR2 SMNVEV come from the germline V gene (reference sequence). J lost 2 bases, V lost 5 bases, and 6 bases had no gene match. Written as DNA, the CDR3 is TGTGCCAGCAGTCAGGGACAGGGGAAGACCTACGAGCAGTACTTC. Translating gives CASSQGQGKTYEQYF.

The CDR3 is CASSSGTKAYGYTF. CDR3 coding DNA: TGTGCCAGCAGCTCCGGGACAAAAGCCTATGGCTACACCTTC. The chain uses TRBV7-2 and TRBJ1-2; a weak D match, TRBD1 (6 bases). This CDR3 comprises 14 residues. Deletions cut 4 bases from V and 4 bases from J, with 13 bases between. Germline CDR1 SGHTA, CDR2 FQGNSA.

This sequence joins TRBV5-1 and TRBJ1-2; 7 bases match TRBD1. This CDR3 is built from 13 residues. Germline V lookup: CDR1 SGHRS, CDR2 YFSETQ. V trimming: 4 bases; J trimming: 1 base; junction bases outside the gene matches: 1. CDR3 amino acids: CASSAGGNYGYTF. The DNA of the CDR3 is TGCGCCAGCAGCGCAGGGGGTAACTATGGCTACACCTTC.

The J gene is TRBJ2-5, the V gene TRBV29-1, with D possibly being TRBD1 (5 bases). V lost 7 bases and J 3 bases, leaving 12 bases between the germline ends. CDR1 and CDR2 (germline): SQVTM, ANQGSEA. The CDR3 loop spans 12 amino acids. CDR3 DNA: TGCAGCGCCATGCAAGGGGAAGAGACCCAGTACTTC. Translating it yields CSAMQGEETQYF.

On this clone: Germline is not matched at one junction end, which may reflect a read error. V and J are TRBV7-7 and TRBJ2-2; 10 nucleotides line up with TRBD2. Per germline, CDR1 SSHAT and CDR2 FNYEAQ (reference sequence). The CDR3 spans 14 residues. This chain's CDR3 is CASSPGLASGELFF. The CDR3 nucleotides read TGTGCTAGCAGCCCGGGACTAGCGTCCGGGGAGCTGTTTTTT. The full variable domain, in which reference TRBV7-7 and TRBJ2-2 provide the parts outside the CDR3, is GAGVSQSPRYKVTKRGQDVTLRCDPISSHATLYWYQQALGQGPEFLTYFNYEAQPDKSGLPSDRFSAERPEGSISTLTIQRTEQRDSAMYRCASSPGLASGELFFGEGSRLTVL.

The chain combines TRBV3-1 (or the pseudogene TRBV3-2) with TRBJ2-1, with 8 bases lining up with TRBD2. Unmatched junction bases numbered 6, after V lost 1 base and J lost 1 base. Germline V gene sequence: CDR1 LGHDT, CDR2 YNNKEL (reference sequence). The CDR3 has 17 residues. CDR3 amino acids: CASSQAGRGGSYNEQFF. In DNA, the CDR3 is TGTGCCAGCAGCCAAGCGGGTCGGGGGGGATCCTACAATGAGCAGTTCTTC.